This T cell receptor (beta chain) was sequenced in a study of blood T cell repertoires in COVID-19. For the study at large: Samples came from the United States, Italy and Spain, spanning acute and convalescent COVID-19. From T cells, B-cell-depleted T cells, or PBMCs came the material, which was cDNA or gDNA.

Germline V CDR1 and CDR2: MDHEN, SYDVKM. CDR3 length equals 16 residues. V shed 8 bases and J 0 bases; nucleotides not matched to a gene: 6. In the authors' workflow: Cell counts per sample came from amplifying reference gene primers. Libraries were prepared by immunoSEQ multiplex PCR; TCRdb keeps only in-frame clonotypes and omits some of them. V and J calls and clone size are as listed in that table; D and trimming were resolved from the DNA. The table lists 60,000 or so clones, around 90% of them singletons. This TCR was sampled from a human donor in a cohort sampled during active COVID-19. The sample comprised peripheral blood. The rearrangement uses TRBV28 and TRBJ2-3, with TRBD2 identical over 12 bases. The CDR3 DNA reads as TGTGCCAGCTCCACTAGCGGGAGGCCTAGCACAGATACGCAGTATTTT. Amino acid sequence: CASSTSGRPSTDTQYF.